The T cell receptor (beta chain) described here comes from a study of blood T cell repertoires in COVID-19. Study as a whole: The study drew acute and convalescent COVID-19 samples from the United States, Italy and Spain. T cells, B-cell-depleted T cells, or PBMCs supplied cDNA or gDNA.

V was pared by 6 bases and J by 4 bases, with 22 bases between. CDR1 is MGHDK and CDR2 is SYGVNS in the germline V gene. CDR3 length equals 17 residues. Using immunoSEQ multiplex PCR, the repertoire was profiled, and TCRdb retains in-frame clones only, with some absent. The table includes under 200,000 clones, 87% detected once. This clone was counted a single time. This rearrangement joins TRBV25-1 to TRBJ2-1; D perhaps matches TRBD2 (7 bases). The sequence derives from a middle-aged man with active or convalescent COVID-19. The sequenced material came from peripheral blood. The CDR3 here is CASSSFLGGARYNEQFF. Written as DNA, the CDR3 is TGTGCCAGCAGCTCCTTCCTGGGGGGGGCCCGATACAATGAGCAGTTCTTC.